The 32 T cell receptor beta chains in this list originate from one sample, sequenced in a study of response to subunit inactivated influenza vaccine. Each CDR3 protein is one row after TCRdb ran MiXCR on the RT-PCR reads. The sample has under 200,000 distinct CDR3 sequences, approximately 10% seen once. Sequences were derived from non-naive T cells sorted from PBMCs, sampled 45 days after vaccination. Receptors were obtained from a man aged 50 to 59 who received an inactivated influenza vaccine.

The V gene is TRBV13, the J gene TRBJ2-3, with TRBD2 matching 11 bases. The CDR3 sequence is 16 residues long. Germline CDR1 PRHDT, CDR2 FYEKMQ (reference sequence). The V segment lost 5 bases and the J segment 4 bases; nucleotides outside the gene matches: 8. CDR3 residues: CASSLAGTSGSDTQYF. The CDR3 region has the DNA TGTGCCAGCAGCCTCGCCGGGACTAGCGGCTCAGATACGCAGTATTTT.

The chain joins TRBV10-3 to TRBJ2-5; the D is unclear. CDR1 and CDR2 from the germline V gene are ENHRY and SYGVKD. The V and J ends lost 10 bases and 2 bases respectively, with 8 bases between them. The CDR3 extends over 11 amino acids. The CDR3 coding sequence is TGTGCCACCCAGGAACAAGAGACCCAGTACTTC. Residues: CATQEQETQYF.

The chain links TRBV7-6 to TRBJ2-7, with 11 positions matching TRBD2. The CDR3 has 16 amino acids. Trimming cost V 5 bases and J 3 bases; bases outside gene matches: 9. From germline, CDR1 is SGHVS and CDR2 FNYEAQ. The DNA for the CDR3 is TGTGCCAGCAGCCCCCTACTAGCGGGAGAGGACTACGAGCAGTACTTC. This translates into CASSPLLAGEDYEQYF.

Ten or more counts support this clonotype. The J gene is TRBJ2-7, the V gene TRBV2; a possible D gene is TRBD1 (6 bases). From germline, CDR1 is SNHLY and CDR2 FYNNEI. The germline V and J ends were trimmed by 6 bases and 2 bases, with 17 bases remaining between them. The CDR3 is 15 residues long. The DNA of the CDR3 is TGTGCCAGCAGCGAGACCACGACAGGAACCTACGAGCAGTACTTC. Translating it yields CASSETTTGTYEQYF.

As DNA, the CDR3 is TGTGCCAGCAGCTTGGGGGACAGGAGTTCACCCCTCCACTTT. It yields the protein CASSLGDRSSPLHF. J is TRBJ1-6 and V is TRBV5-6, with TRBD1 matching over 8 bases. The length of the CDR3 is 14 residues. V was clipped by 0 bases and J by 9 bases; unmatched bases: 2. CDR1 is SGHDT and CDR2 is YYEEEE in the germline V gene.

In its sample, this clonotype was seen a few times. The chain recombines TRBV7-2 with TRBJ1-2; the D gene is possibly TRBD1 (5 bases). V was cut by 0 bases and J by 4 bases, with 9 bases left in between. The germline gives CDR1 SGHTA, CDR2 FQGNSA. CDR3 length equals 14 residues. CDR3 amino acids: CASSLAGGSYGYTF. The DNA for the CDR3 is TGTGCCAGCAGCTTAGCGGGGGGAAGCTATGGCTACACCTTC.

A few counts support this clonotype. The chain recombines TRBV29-1 with TRBJ1-2; D is unresolved. The CDR3 totals 11 residues. Trimming removed 4 bases from V and 8 bases from J, with 11 bases in between. The germline V gene encodes CDR1 SQVTM and CDR2 ANQGSEA. The CDR3 DNA sequence: TGCAGCGTTGCGTCTCAGAACGGCTACACCTTC. Residues: CSVASQNGYTF.

V usage is TRBV6-2 or TRBV6-3 and J usage is TRBJ1-2; D is possibly TRBD1 (5 bases). This CDR3 comprises 13 residues. V lost 2 bases to trimming and J lost 4 bases, with 8 bases between them. Germline V gene lookup returns CDR1 MNHEY and CDR2 SVGEGT. The CDR3 here is CASSYGASYGYTF. The CDR3 region has the DNA TGTGCCAGCAGTTACGGGGCATCCTATGGCTACACCTTC.

This clonotype was found a few times. The chain carries TRBV28 and TRBJ2-4, with D perhaps TRBD1 or TRBD2 (6 bases each). The V end lost 7 bases, the J end lost 6 bases, and 16 bases lay between the germline ends. CDR1 is MDHEN and CDR2 is SYDVKM in the germline V gene. This CDR3 contains 14 residues. CDR3 bases: TGTGCCAGCAATAAACAGGGACTCGGAAACATTCAGTACTTC. This translates into CASNKQGLGNIQYF.

This clonotype was counted at least ten times. The chain joins TRBV29-1 to TRBJ2-1, with 7 bases that match TRBD2. The CDR3 is made up of 15 amino acids. J was trimmed by 6 bases and V by 5 bases; bases with no gene match: 13. Looked up from germline, CDR1 is SQVTM and CDR2 is ANQGSEA. The CDR3 region has the DNA TGCAGCGTTCCGGGGTTGGGAGGGATTCTCAATGAGCAGTTCTTC. Translated, it gives CSVPGLGGILNEQFF.

The chain couples TRBV28 to TRBJ2-1; no firm D call. The CDR3 length is 15 residues. The V and J ends lost 3 bases and 2 bases respectively, with 11 bases between them. Germline assignment: CDR1 MDHEN and CDR2 SYDVKM. CDR3 residues: CASSFGTLAYNEQFF. CDR3 bases: TGTGCCAGCAGTTTTGGCACCTTGGCCTACAATGAGCAGTTCTTC.

This clonotype was found a few times. The V gene is TRBV10-3, the J gene TRBJ2-2; D ambiguous. The V and J ends lost 0 bases and 8 bases respectively, with 10 bases between them. The CDR3 contains 14 residues. The germline CDR1 and CDR2 sequences are ENHRY and SYGVKD. Here the CDR3 DNA reads TGTGCCATCAGTGAGTCTGTAACTTCGGGGGAGCTGTTTTTT. It is translated as CAISESVTSGELFF.

The table lists this clonotype with a few counts. The gene calls are TRBV20-1 and TRBJ1-2; D is undetermined. There are 11 residues in the CDR3. The V gene's germline CDR1 is DFQATT and CDR2 SNEGSKA (reference sequence). V lost 4 bases to trimming and J lost 8 bases, with 11 bases between them. The CDR3 here is CSAKPLAGYTF. The CDR3 coding sequence is TGCAGTGCTAAACCCCTCGCCGGCTACACCTTC.

The chain joins TRBV7-2 to TRBJ2-2; 7 nucleotides line up with TRBD1. This CDR3 contains 16 residues. Germline trimming cut 5 bases from V and 4 bases from J; bases unmatched to any gene: 10. CDR1 is SGHTA and CDR2 is FQGNSA in the germline V gene. Here the CDR3 reads CASSALQGQVTGELFF. Here the CDR3 DNA reads TGTGCCAGCAGCGCACTACAGGGGCAAGTCACCGGGGAGCTGTTTTTT.

This chain uses TRBV7-9 with TRBJ2-5; 13 bases are shared with TRBD2. The CDR3 extends over 17 amino acids. Trimming took 1 base from V and 1 from J; bases not matched to a gene: 3. The germline gives CDR1 SEHNR, CDR2 FQNEAQ (reference sequence). CDR3 sequence reads: CASSLGLAGGSQETQYF. The CDR3 nucleotides are TGTGCCAGCAGCTTAGGACTAGCGGGGGGAAGCCAAGAGACCCAGTACTTC.

This clonotype was seen ten or more times. The rearrangement uses TRBV5-1 and TRBJ2-7; 7 bases line up with TRBD2. V gave up 4 bases and J gave up 4 bases; unmatched junction bases: 8. Germline-derived CDR1 and CDR2 are SGHRS and YFSETQ. The CDR3 runs 14 residues. The CDR3 sequence: CASSTLGGEYEQYF. In DNA, the CDR3 is TGCGCCAGCAGCACTCTGGGGGGGGAATACGAGCAGTACTTC.

The rearrangement uses TRBV27 and TRBJ1-2; 9 bases are a match to TRBD1. Germline loops: CDR1 MNHEY, CDR2 SMNVEV (reference sequence). The V gene end was trimmed by 2 bases and the J gene end by 5 bases; junction bases not matched to a gene: 3. The CDR3 extends over 14 amino acids. This CDR3 reads CASSLKGTGYGYTF. The CDR3 DNA reads TGTGCCAGCAGTTTAAAGGGGACAGGGTATGGCTACACCTTC.

The rearrangement links TRBV7-2 to TRBJ2-7; 9 nucleotides align to TRBD2. Unmatched junction bases numbered 4, after V lost 1 base and J lost 3 bases. CDR1 and CDR2 (germline): SGHTA, FQGNSA. The CDR3 loop spans 15 amino acids. The CDR3 DNA follows: TGTGCCAGCAGCTTAGTGGCTAGCGGGAACTACGAGCAGTACTTC. It encodes CASSLVASGNYEQYF. Full variable domain (rest looked up from reference TRBV7-2 and TRBJ2-7): GAGVSQSPSNKVTEKGKDVELRCDPISGHTALYWYRQSLGQGLEFLIYFQGNSAPDKSGLPSDRFSAERTGGSVSTLTIQRTQQEDSAVYLCASSLVASGNYEQYFGPGTRLTVT.

This clonotype was observed a handful of times. At one of its ends the junction is not consistent with the germline gene, which may arise from a read error. This chain links TRBV4-1 with TRBJ2-1, with no clear D. This CDR3 region has 13 residues. CDR1 and CDR2 (germline): MGHRA, YSYEKL. CDR3 in DNA: TGCGCCAGCAGCTCCCTATATCACAAAGAGCAGTTCTTC. Protein sequence: CASSSLYHKEQFF.

The V gene is TRBV5-6, the J gene TRBJ1-1, with no clear D. The CDR3 runs 11 residues. The germline CDR1 and CDR2 sequences are SGHDT and YYEEEE. Trimming pared 0 bases from V and 4 bases from J, leaving 1 base between. The CDR3, as DNA: TGTGCCAGCAGCTTGGCCACTGAAGCTTTCTTT. It translates to CASSLATEAFF.

The chain has TRBV6-1 and TRBJ2-5; tentatively, D is TRBD1 or TRBD2 (5 bases each). CDR3 length: 14 amino acids. Germline values: CDR1 MNHNS, CDR2 SASEGT. V was shortened by 5 bases and J by 5 bases, with 15 bases between the two germline ends. The CDR3 sequence is CASSRGLAGETQYF. The CDR3 DNA sequence: TGTGCCAGCAGTCGGGGCCTGGCTGGGGAGACCCAGTACTTC.

This rearrangement joins TRBV18 to TRBJ1-3; 7 bases map to TRBD1. Germline lookup yields CDR1 KGHSH and CDR2 LQKENI. The CDR3 is made up of 11 amino acids. V lost 5 bases, J lost 8 bases, and 0 bases stayed unmatched. CDR3 bases: TGTGCCAGCTCAACAGGGGACACCATATATTTT. Its translation: CASSTGDTIYF.

The chain uses TRBV27 and TRBJ2-1; TRBD1 aligns across 7 bases. The ends lost 5 bases at V and 9 bases at J; junction bases unmatched: 7. The CDR3 is 13 amino acids. The germline V gene encodes CDR1 MNHEY and CDR2 SMNVEV (reference sequence). The CDR3, as DNA: TGTGCCAGCAGTCTTAAGGGGGCGCGTGAGCAGTTCTTC. Translating gives CASSLKGAREQFF.

This clonotype was seen a handful of times. The V and J genes are TRBV7-9 and TRBJ2-5, with 11 bases identical to TRBD1. CDR3 length equals 16 residues. Germline CDR1 and CDR2: SEHNR and FQNEAQ (reference sequence). V was pared by 1 base and J by 2 bases, with 3 bases of the junction left unmatched. In DNA, the CDR3 is TGTGCCAGCAGCTTAGTAGGGACAGGGGGTCAAGAGACCCAGTACTTC. Translated: CASSLVGTGGQETQYF.

V and J are TRBV7-2 and TRBJ2-7, with 10 bases that match TRBD1. The CDR3 loop spans 15 amino acids. The V gene's germline CDR1 is SGHTA and CDR2 FQGNSA. V lost 7 bases to trimming and J lost 10 bases; unmatched junction nucleotides: 16. This CDR3 is CASMPSGTGVGGQYF. The CDR3 coding sequence is TGTGCCAGCATGCCGTCGGGGACAGGGGTGGGGGGACAGTACTTC.

Ten or more counts support this clonotype. The gene calls are TRBV15 and TRBJ2-5, with TRBD1 identical over 8 bases. Germline V gene data show CDR1 as LNHNV and CDR2 as YYDKDF (reference sequence). This CDR3 contains 14 residues. V shed 1 base and J 5 bases; nucleotides not matched to a gene: 3. This CDR3 is CATSRGQGSETQYF. The CDR3 DNA reads as TGTGCCACCAGCAGAGGACAGGGGAGTGAGACCCAGTACTTC.

The chain joins TRBV20-1 to TRBJ1-2; TRBD1 is a possible D gene (6 bases). The CDR3 contains 12 residues. The germline gives CDR1 DFQATT, CDR2 SNEGSKA (reference sequence). Trimming took off 7 bases at V and 8 bases at J, with 17 bases between the two ends. The CDR3 region has the DNA TGCAGTGGCAGGACAGCAGCGGAAGGCTACACCTTC. Its translation: CSGRTAAEGYTF.

This clonotype was recorded many times. The chain has TRBV29-1 and TRBJ1-1; a possible D gene is TRBD1 (6 bases). This CDR3 contains 15 residues. Germline lookup yields CDR1 SQVTM and CDR2 ANQGSEA. Trimming cost V 1 base and J 1 base, with 13 bases left between them. The CDR3 protein is CSVEVTGWTNTEAFF. The CDR3 DNA reads as TGCAGCGTTGAAGTTACAGGGTGGACGAACACTGAAGCTTTCTTT.

The V and J genes are TRBV6-2 or TRBV6-3 and TRBJ2-1; possible D gene TRBD2, 6 bases. The CDR3 runs 13 residues. From germline, CDR1 is MNHEY and CDR2 SVGEGT. The V end lost 7 bases, the J end lost 8 bases, and 15 bases lay between the germline ends. The CDR3: CASTLPWGDEQFF. CDR3 in DNA: TGTGCCAGCACCCTCCCGTGGGGGGATGAGCAGTTCTTC.

This clonotype was detected ten times or more. The genes are TRBV10-3 and TRBJ2-1; 9 bases map to TRBD2. Germline-derived CDR1 and CDR2 are ENHRY and SYGVKD. The CDR3 runs to 15 residues. The V segment lost 0 bases and the J segment 9 bases; nucleotides outside the gene matches: 6. CDR3 amino acids: CAISESASGKFEQFF. The CDR3 DNA is TGTGCCATCAGTGAGTCCGCTAGCGGGAAATTTGAGCAGTTCTTC.

This clonotype was seen more than once but under ten times. Here the CDR3 DNA reads TGCAGTGCCCTGAGATCGACGGGGGTTACTAATGAAAAACTGTTTTTT. Its translation is CSALRSTGVTNEKLFF. The chain joins TRBV20-1 to TRBJ1-4; maybe TRBD1 (5 bases). The CDR3 is 16 residues long. Germline CDR1 reads DFQATT; CDR2 reads SNEGSKA (reference sequence). Trimming cost V 6 bases and J 2 bases, with 19 bases left between them.

The V gene is TRBV20-1, the J gene TRBJ1-1, with 8 bases aligning to TRBD1. From germline, CDR1 is DFQATT and CDR2 SNEGSKA (reference sequence). The trim removed 5 bases at V and 5 bases at J, leaving 13 bases unmatched. CDR3 length equals 15 residues. The CDR3 loop is CSAASPGQGDTEAFF. The CDR3 coding sequence is TGCAGTGCTGCAAGTCCCGGACAGGGAGATACTGAAGCTTTCTTT.